This T cell receptor (beta chain) is from a study of blood T cell repertoires in COVID-19. Turning to the study itself: Samples taken during acute and convalescent COVID-19 were collected in the United States, Italy and Spain.

There are 11 residues in the CDR3. V dropped 6 bases and J dropped 4 bases, with 6 bases sitting between them. CDR1 and CDR2 (germline): LNHDA, SQIVND (reference sequence). Data came from immunoSEQ multiplex PCR; TCRdb stores just in-frame clones and leaves some out. The profile shows 150,000 to 200,000 clones, roughly four fifths of them singletons. This clone appeared a single time. Patients of the Seattle cohort, enrolled during active infection, were followed longitudinally. This clonotype originated in a woman in her thirties or forties with COVID-19, enrolled during active disease. The rearrangement links TRBV19 to TRBJ1-1, with no clear D. Sequencing was performed on peripheral blood. The CDR3 sequence is CASSLSTEAFF. The CDR3 bases are TGTGCCAGTAGCTTATCCACTGAAGCTTTCTTT.